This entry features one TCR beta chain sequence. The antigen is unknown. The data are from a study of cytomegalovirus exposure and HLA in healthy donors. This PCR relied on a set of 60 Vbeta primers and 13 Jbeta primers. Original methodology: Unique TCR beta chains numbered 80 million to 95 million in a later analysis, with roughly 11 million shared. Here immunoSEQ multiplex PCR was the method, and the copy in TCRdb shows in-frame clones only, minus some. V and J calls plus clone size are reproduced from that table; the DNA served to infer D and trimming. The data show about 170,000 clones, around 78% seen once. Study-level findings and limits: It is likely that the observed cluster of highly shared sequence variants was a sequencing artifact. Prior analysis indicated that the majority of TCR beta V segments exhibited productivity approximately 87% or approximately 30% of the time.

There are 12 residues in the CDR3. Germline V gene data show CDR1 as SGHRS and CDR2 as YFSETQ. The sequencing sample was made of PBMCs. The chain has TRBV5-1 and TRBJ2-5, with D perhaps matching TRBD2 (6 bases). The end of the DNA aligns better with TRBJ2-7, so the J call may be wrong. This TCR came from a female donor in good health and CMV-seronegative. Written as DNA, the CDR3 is TGCGCCAGCAGCTTCGGGGGTCCCGAGCAGTACTTC. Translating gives CASSFGGPEQYF.